This T cell receptor (beta chain) was found in a study of cytomegalovirus exposure and HLA in healthy donors. Study-wide results and caveats: The authors reported that TCR beta sequences could predict HLA-A and HLA-B alleles. These predictions were accurate for most subjects in the first cohort. Later genetic work tied a missense DCLRE1C variant to beta-chain V and J trimming. Further analysis was carried out later, and it showed several of the most significant clusters appearing linked to common viral pathogens. More clonal expansion characterized HLA-associated TCR beta chains than equally common others in a later analysis.

A word on this clone: Its antigen is as yet unknown.

Both 60 Vbeta primers and 13 Jbeta primers went into the PCR. The table came from immunoSEQ multiplex PCR; TCRdb's copy has only in-frame clones and leaves some out. The sample consists of 200,000 or so clones, 82% of them appearing once. The receptor was isolated from a boy between 2 and 10 years old in good health and CMV-seronegative. Material: PBMCs.

CDR3 nucleotide sequence: TGCGCCAGCAGCCAAGGACTGAGTGACGAGGCCGGGGAGCTGTTTTTT. Its translation: CASSQGLSDEAGELFF. This chain joins TRBV4-3 and TRBJ2-2, with D hard to call. CDR1 is LGHNA, CDR2 YSLEER, per germline. CDR3 size: 16 residues. V lost 1 base to trimming and J lost 6 bases, with 15 bases between them.